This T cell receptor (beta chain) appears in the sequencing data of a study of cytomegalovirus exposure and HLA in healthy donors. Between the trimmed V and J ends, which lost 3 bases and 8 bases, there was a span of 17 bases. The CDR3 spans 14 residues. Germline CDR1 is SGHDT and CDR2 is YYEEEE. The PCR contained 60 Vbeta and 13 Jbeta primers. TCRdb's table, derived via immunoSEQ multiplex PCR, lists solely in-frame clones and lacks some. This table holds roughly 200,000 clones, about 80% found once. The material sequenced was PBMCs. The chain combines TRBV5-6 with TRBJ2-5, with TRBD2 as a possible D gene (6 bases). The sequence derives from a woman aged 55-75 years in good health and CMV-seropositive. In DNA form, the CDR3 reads TGTGCCAGCAGCTCCTCAGCCGCCGGGGGTACCCAGTACTTC. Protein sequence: CASSSSAAGGTQYF.